This T cell receptor beta chain emerged from a study of CD8 T cells in ankylosing spondylitis. This clonotype showed up many times. The germline V gene has CDR1 SGHTA and CDR2 FQGNSA. Trimming stripped 5 bases from V and 8 bases from J, with 15 bases between. The CDR3 length is 14 residues. TCRdb reprocessed the 5' RACE reads with MiXCR, giving one entry per CDR3 protein. The sample yields around 120,000 distinct CDR3 sequences, 24% seen once. The gene calls are TRBV7-2 and TRBJ2-2, with a weak D call TRBD1 (6 bases). The sequence derives from a male donor with ankylosing spondylitis. The sample taken for sequencing was synovial fluid, either unsorted or a sorted T cell fraction (not recorded which). The CDR3: CASSHDRPRGELFF. The CDR3, as DNA: TGTGCCAGCAGCCACGACAGGCCCCGAGGGGAGCTGTTTTTT.